The clone carrying this T cell receptor (beta chain) was detected many times. Its antigen is unknown. The data were taken from a study of T cells in Graves' hyperthyroidism and ophthalmopathy. Across the study: Peripheral blood sampling occurred at initial diagnosis, before any treatment.

Trimming shortened V by 5 bases and J by 11 bases, and 18 bases separated the two germline ends. CDR3 length equals 14 residues. General observations from the study: Most thyroid clonotypes expanded above 0.001 were also detected in blood.

Researchers took RNA transcripts and amplified the TCR beta CDR3 regions from them. First-round RT-PCR of the TCR CDR3 relied on the HTBI primer set. TCRdb independently ran MiXCR on the multiplex PCR reads; one entry per CDR3 protein. The repertoire holds some 490,000 distinct CDR3 sequences, with about 20% as singletons. The origin of this receptor is a woman in her 70s with Graves' ophthalmopathy. What was sequenced was blood. The V gene is TRBV12-3 or TRBV12-4, the J gene TRBJ2-2; D may be TRBD1 (5 bases). Here the CDR3 reads CASSRSTDIAELFF. DNA for the CDR3: TGTGCCAGCAGTCGATCGACAGATATTGCTGAGCTGTTTTTT.